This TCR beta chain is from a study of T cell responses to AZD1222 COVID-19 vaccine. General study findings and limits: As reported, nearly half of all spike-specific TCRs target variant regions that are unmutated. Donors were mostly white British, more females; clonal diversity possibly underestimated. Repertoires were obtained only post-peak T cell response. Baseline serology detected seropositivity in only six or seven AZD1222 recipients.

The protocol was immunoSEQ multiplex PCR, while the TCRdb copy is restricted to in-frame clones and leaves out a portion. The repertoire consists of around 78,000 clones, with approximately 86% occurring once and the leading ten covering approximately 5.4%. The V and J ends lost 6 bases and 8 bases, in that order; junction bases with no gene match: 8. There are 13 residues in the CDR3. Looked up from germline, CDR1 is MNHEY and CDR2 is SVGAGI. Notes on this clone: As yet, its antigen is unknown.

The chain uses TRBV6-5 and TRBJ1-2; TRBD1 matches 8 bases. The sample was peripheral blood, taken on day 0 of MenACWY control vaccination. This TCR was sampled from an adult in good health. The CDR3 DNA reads TGTGCCAGCAGCATGTCAGGGGGCAGCGGCTACACCTTC. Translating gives CASSMSGGSGYTF.